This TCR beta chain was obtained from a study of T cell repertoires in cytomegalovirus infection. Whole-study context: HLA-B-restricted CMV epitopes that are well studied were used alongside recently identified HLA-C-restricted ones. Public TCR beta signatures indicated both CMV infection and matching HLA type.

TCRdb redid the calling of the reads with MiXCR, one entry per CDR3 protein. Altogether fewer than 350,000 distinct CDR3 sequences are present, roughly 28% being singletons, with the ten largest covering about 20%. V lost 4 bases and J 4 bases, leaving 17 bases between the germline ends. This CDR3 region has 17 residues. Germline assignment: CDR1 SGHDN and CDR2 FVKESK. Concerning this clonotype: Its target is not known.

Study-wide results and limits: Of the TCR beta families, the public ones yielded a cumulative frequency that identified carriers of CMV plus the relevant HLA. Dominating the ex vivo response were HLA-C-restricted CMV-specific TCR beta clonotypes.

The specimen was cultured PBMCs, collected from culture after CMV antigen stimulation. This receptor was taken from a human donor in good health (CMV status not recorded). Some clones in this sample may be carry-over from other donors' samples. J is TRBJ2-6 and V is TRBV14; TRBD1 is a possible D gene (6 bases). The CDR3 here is CASSPWQGMEGANVLTF. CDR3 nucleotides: TGTGCCAGCAGCCCATGGCAGGGGATGGAAGGGGCCAACGTCCTGACTTTC. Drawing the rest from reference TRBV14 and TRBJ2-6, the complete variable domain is EAGVTQFPSHSVIEKGQTVTLRCDPISGHDNLYWYRRVMGKEIKFLLHFVKESKQDESGMPNNRFLAERTGGTYSTLKVQPAELEDSGVYFCASSPWQGMEGANVLTFGAGSRLTVL.